This T cell receptor beta chain is from a study of cytomegalovirus exposure and HLA in healthy donors. Study at large: In a later analysis, the approximately 120 validation repertoires were reported to have used the same platform as the approximately 700 first-cohort repertoires.

The V segment lost 5 bases and the J segment 5 bases; nucleotides outside the gene matches: 3. CDR3 length: 13 amino acids. From germline, CDR1 is SGHTA and CDR2 FQGNSA. Separate from the approximately 700-subject first cohort was the approximately 130-subject validation cohort, to which the donors belonged. Assay: immunoSEQ multiplex PCR; the TCRdb copy retains only in-frame clones and omits some. Among about 330,000 clones, about nine tenths were seen once, and the ten largest hold 0.75% to 0.85%. Study-wide findings and caveats: In vitro checks showed that a few CMV-associated chains really do target CMV antigens. Researchers counted around 150 TCR beta chains as cytomegalovirus-associated.

This clone was detected only a few times. The antigen remains unidentified. This rearrangement joins TRBV7-2 to TRBJ2-7, with 10 bases matching TRBD1. Material for sequencing was PBMCs. The clonotype originates from a woman between 18 and 29 years old in good health and CMV-seronegative. The CDR3 nucleotides are TGTGCCAGCAGCGTTGGACAGGGGGACGAGCAGTACTTC. It codes for CASSVGQGDEQYF.